The 22 T cell receptor beta chains in this list originate from one sample, sequenced in a study of cytomegalovirus exposure and HLA in healthy donors. The PCR had 60 Vbeta and 13 Jbeta primers. Produced via immunoSEQ multiplex PCR; TCRdb's table is partial and in-frame only. The table includes some 150,000 clones, 65% to 80% detected once. Sequenced sample: PBMCs. All receptors derive from a man aged 18 to 29 in good health and CMV-seronegative.

This chain links TRBV5-4 with TRBJ2-1; 10 bases agree with TRBD2. The germline V gene encodes CDR1 SGHNT and CDR2 YYREEE (reference sequence). J was trimmed by 5 bases and V by 4 bases; bases with no gene match: 6. The CDR3 is 15 residues long. Written as DNA, the CDR3 is TGTGCCAGCAGCCATGGGACTAGCGCCCACAATGAGCAGTTCTTC. It specifies CASSHGTSAHNEQFF.

This chain uses TRBV19 with TRBJ2-1; the match to TRBD2 covers 8 bases. Losses at the gene ends were 8 bases for V and 5 bases for J; bases not matched to a gene: 11. The length of the CDR3 is 15 residues. Germline V lookup: CDR1 LNHDA, CDR2 SQIVND (reference sequence). The CDR3 loop is CASRGGGPPHNEQFF. CDR3 nucleotides: TGTGCCAGTCGAGGCGGGGGGCCCCCCCACAATGAGCAGTTCTTC.

The chain has TRBV27 and TRBJ1-1; 8 nucleotides align to TRBD1. This CDR3 is 19 amino acids long. Losses at the gene ends were 1 base for V and 3 bases for J; bases not matched to a gene: 16. Looked up from germline, CDR1 is MNHEY and CDR2 is SMNVEV (reference sequence). Here the CDR3 DNA reads TGTGCCAGCAGTTTATTAGGTGTGTCAGGGGGCAGGGGAGACACTGAAGCTTTCTTT. Its translation: CASSLLGVSGGRGDTEAFF.

The table lists this clone with a few counts. V and J are TRBV7-9 and TRBJ2-3; perhaps TRBD2 as D (7 bases). Germline CDR1 and CDR2: SEHNR and FQNEAQ (reference sequence). V was pared by 5 bases and J by 3 bases, with 21 bases between. The CDR3 consists of 17 residues. The CDR3 sequence: CASSPTLGGARTDTQYF. CDR3 bases: TGTGCCAGCAGCCCAACCCTTGGGGGGGCGCGAACAGATACGCAGTATTTT.

This clone was observed a single time. The gene calls are TRBV5-1 and TRBJ1-1; TRBD1 matches at 7 bases. Losses at the gene ends were 3 bases for V and 3 bases for J; bases not matched to a gene: 2. The CDR3 runs 13 residues. Germline CDR1 is SGHRS and CDR2 is YFSETQ. As DNA, the CDR3 is TGCGCCAGCAGCTGGGACAGAGACACTGAAGCTTTCTTT. It yields the protein CASSWDRDTEAFF.

As regards this clone: A read error may account for a junction end that differs from germline. The chain uses TRBV29-1 and TRBJ2-4; TRBD2 matches at 8 bases. This CDR3 has 14 residues. The germline gives CDR1 SQVTM, CDR2 ANQGSEA. CDR3 DNA: TGCAGCGTTGAGGGTAGCGGGAACACGAACAGTCAGTACTTC. It encodes CSVEGSGNTNSQYF.

This clone turned up a few times. At one end the junction does not follow the germline gene, possibly because of a read error. The J gene is TRBJ2-6, the V gene TRBV14, with TRBD1 matching 9 bases. The CDR3 loop spans 20 amino acids. Germline CDR1 and CDR2: SGHDN and FVKESK. The CDR3 nucleotides read TGTGCCAGCAGCCAAGAGTTAGGGACAGGGCCCTTCTCTGGGGCCAACGGCCTGACTTTC. The encoded protein is CASSQELGTGPFSGANGLTF.

V is TRBV7-2 and J is TRBJ2-7, with 7 nucleotides matching TRBD2. The CDR3 is 15 amino acids. CDR1 SGHTA and CDR2 FQGNSA come from the germline V gene. V was pared by 5 bases and J by 4 bases, with 11 bases of the junction left unmatched. CDR3 loop: CASSPGLGVSYEQYV. As DNA, the CDR3 is TGTGCCAGCAGCCCCGGACTAGGGGTTTCGTACGAGCAGTACGTC.

This clone turned up a few times. The chain recombines TRBV5-1 with TRBJ2-2; 7 bases agree with TRBD1. Germline CDR1 reads SGHRS; CDR2 reads YFSETQ. V lost 0 bases and J lost 1; bases outside the gene matches: 3. The CDR3 spans 16 residues. Here the CDR3 DNA reads TGCGCCAGCAGCTTGGGGGCAGGGGGGAACACCGGGGAGCTGTTTTTT. Translating gives CASSLGAGGNTGELFF.

The gene calls are TRBV6-5 and TRBJ1-3; D remains unclear. The CDR3 is 15 amino acids. Deletions cut 2 bases from V and 0 bases from J, with 8 bases between. Looked up from germline, CDR1 is MNHEY and CDR2 is SVGAGI. The CDR3 spells CASSYGVGSGNTIYF. Written as DNA, the CDR3 is TGTGCCAGCAGTTACGGTGTCGGCTCTGGAAACACCATATATTTT.

This chain connects TRBV6-4 to TRBJ2-7; D is perhaps TRBD1 (6 bases). V was clipped by 6 bases and J by 3 bases, with 12 bases between them. This CDR3 is built from 13 residues. CDR1 and CDR2 from the germline V gene are MRHNA and SNTAGT. In DNA form, the CDR3 reads TGTGCCAGCAGGCCAGGGGATATCTACGAGCAGTACTTC. It translates to CASRPGDIYEQYF.

Concerning this clone: A read error may produce the germline difference seen at one junction end. The chain carries TRBV28 and TRBJ2-4, with D possibly being TRBD1 (6 bases). The CDR3 has 13 residues. Germline values: CDR1 MDHEN, CDR2 SYDVKM. CDR3 sequence: CASSFRTVNSQYF. The CDR3 DNA sequence: TGTGCCAGCAGTTTCCGGACAGTGAACAGTCAGTACTTC. The entire variable domain, with the rest obtained from reference TRBV28 and TRBJ2-4, is as follows: DVKVTQSSRYLVKRTGEKVFLECVQDMDHENMFWYRQDPGLGLRLIYFSYDVKMKEKGDIPEGYSVSREKKERFSLILESASTNQTSMYLCASSFRTVNSQYFGAGTRLSVL.

The CDR3 nucleotides read TGTGCCAGCAGTTTATCCGGGGTTACCTACGAGCAGTACGTC. This gives the protein CASSLSGVTYEQYV. The rearrangement joins TRBV27 to TRBJ2-7; D is possibly TRBD2 (5 bases). The V end lost 0 bases, the J end lost 2 bases, and 8 bases lay between the germline ends. The CDR3 consists of 14 residues. CDR1 and CDR2 from the germline V gene are MNHEY and SMNVEV (reference sequence).

V usage is TRBV4-1 and J usage is TRBJ1-5, with D perhaps matching TRBD1 (6 bases). This CDR3 contains 14 residues. Between the trimmed V and J ends, which lost 4 bases and 5 bases, there was a span of 12 bases. CDR1 and CDR2 from the germline V gene are MGHRA and YSYEKL. In DNA, the CDR3 is TGCGCCAGCAGCCCCACAGGGCCCCATCAGCCCCAGCATTTT. The encoded protein is CASSPTGPHQPQHF.

This clone was counted a single time. V and J are TRBV19 and TRBJ1-5; TRBD1 might be the D (5 bases). This CDR3 has 14 residues. The ends were cut back, 7 bases at V and 7 bases at J, with 17 bases in the middle. Germline V CDR1 and CDR2: LNHDA, SQIVND (reference sequence). The CDR3 DNA is TGTGCCAGTACCCCTGGAGGGGCCCACCAGCCCCAGCATTTT. Translated, it gives CASTPGGAHQPQHF.

This clone showed up just a few times. The V gene is TRBV7-9, the J gene TRBJ1-1, with D tentatively TRBD1 (6 bases). V was cut by 5 bases and J by 0 bases, with 13 bases left in between. CDR1 and CDR2 (germline): SEHNR, FQNEAQ (reference sequence). The CDR3 has 15 amino acids. The CDR3 protein is CASSPSRGLNTEAFF. The DNA for the CDR3 is TGTGCCAGCAGCCCATCAAGGGGGTTGAACACTGAAGCTTTCTTT.

This chain joins TRBV19 and TRBJ1-1, with 9 positions matching TRBD1. J gave up 3 bases and V 5 bases, and 7 bases lay outside the gene matches. This CDR3 comprises 15 residues. Germline V CDR1 and CDR2: LNHDA, SQIVND (reference sequence). CDR3 coding DNA: TGTGCCAGTAGTCCACTACAGGGGGCACACACTGAAGCTTTCTTT. As protein: CASSPLQGAHTEAFF.

The CDR3: CASSLDLTASYEQYF. The CDR3 DNA reads TGCGCCAGCAGCTTGGATTTGACAGCCTCCTACGAGCAGTACTTC. The rearrangement links TRBV5-1 to TRBJ2-7; possibly TRBD1 for D (5 bases). The CDR3 is 15 amino acids. The germline V gene has CDR1 SGHRS and CDR2 YFSETQ. Between the trimmed V and J ends, which lost 0 bases and 0 bases, there was a span of 10 bases.

The chain recombines TRBV28 with TRBJ2-1; 11 nucleotides align to TRBD1. V gave up 2 bases and J gave up 7 bases; unmatched junction bases: 4. The length of the CDR3 is 15 residues. Germline V gene lookup returns CDR1 MDHEN and CDR2 SYDVKM. The CDR3 protein is CASSLRRDRGNEQFF. The CDR3 DNA reads as TGTGCCAGCAGTTTACGACGGGACAGGGGGAATGAGCAGTTCTTC.

V gene TRBV5-1 combines with J gene TRBJ1-3, with D uncertain. Trimming removed 0 bases at V and 8 bases at J, with 6 bases between. The CDR3 contains 12 residues. CDR1 is SGHRS, CDR2 YFSETQ, per germline. The CDR3 is CASSLDLDTIYF. The CDR3 DNA sequence: TGCGCCAGCAGCTTGGACTTGGACACCATATATTTT.

The chain carries TRBV7-2 and TRBJ1-2; 7 bases align to TRBD1. This CDR3 has 14 residues. The V and J ends lost 5 bases and 8 bases, in that order; junction bases with no gene match: 11. Germline V gene lookup returns CDR1 SGHTA and CDR2 FQGNSA. The CDR3: CASSASPGQPGYTF. The CDR3 nucleotides are TGTGCCAGCAGCGCTTCCCCGGGACAGCCCGGCTACACCTTC. The full variable domain, with the rest looked up from reference TRBV7-2 and TRBJ1-2, is GAGVSQSPSNKVTEKGKDVELRCDPISGHTALYWYRQSLGQGLEFLIYFQGNSAPDKSGLPSDRFSAERTGGSVSTLTIQRTQQEDSAVYLCASSASPGQPGYTFGSGTRLTVV.

This rearrangement joins TRBV10-3 to TRBJ2-1; D is undetermined. The CDR3 consists of 11 residues. In germline, CDR1 is ENHRY, CDR2 SYGVKD. The V gene lost 7 bases and the J gene lost 5 bases, with 6 bases spanning the gap. The CDR3 loop is CAITQDNEQFF. CDR3 DNA sequence: TGTGCCATCACCCAGGACAATGAGCAGTTCTTC.